These T cell receptor beta chains were read from a single sample in a study of blood T cell repertoires in COVID-19. The repertoire was sequenced with immunoSEQ multiplex PCR; TCRdb's copy has only in-frame clones and lacks some. The sample yields about 190,000 clones, roughly 89% seen once. Sequenced input: peripheral blood. These receptors all stem from a man in his forties or fifties with acute or convalescent COVID-19. The CDR3 runs from the conserved cysteine through the conserved F or W. The D gene is left open where the match is weak. Only some rows state a clone size, as once, few, many or a class for expanded clones.

>-|-|TRBJ2-2|TRBV2
CASTKGGTGELFF
TGTGCCAGCACCAAGGGAGGCACCGGGGAGCTGTTTTTT
>-|-|TRBJ2-1|TRBV7-3
CASSFHGGTPNNEQFF
TGTGCCAGCAGCTTCCACGGAGGGACTCCCAACAATGAGCAGTTCTTC
>-|TRBD1|TRBJ1-1|TRBV6-5
CASRQGAAFF
TGTGCCAGCAGACAGGGGGCAGCTTTCTTT
>-|TRBD2|TRBJ2-1|TRBV9
CASSETGTSAYNEQFF
TGTGCCAGCAGCGAAACCGGGACTAGCGCCTACAATGAGCAGTTCTTC
>-|-|TRBJ1-3|TRBV28
CASSLSERQAHSGNTIYF
TGTGCCAGCAGTTTATCAGAGAGACAGGCCCACTCTGGAAACACCATATATTTT
>-|-|TRBJ2-3|TRBV3-1/TRBV3-2
CASSQRLGGTDTQYF
TGTGCCAGCAGCCAAAGACTAGGAGGCACAGATACGCAGTATTTT
>-|TRBD2|TRBJ2-7|TRBV29-1
CSARWLAGEQYF
TGCAGCGCTCGGTGGCTAGCGGGCGAGCAGTACTTC
>-|TRBD2|TRBJ2-1|TRBV5-1
CASSHSGRPPYNEQFF
TGCGCCAGCAGCCATAGCGGGAGGCCCCCCTACAATGAGCAGTTCTTC
>-|-|TRBJ1-4|TRBV4-1
CASSHPRTIRGGANEKLFF
TGCGCCAGCAGCCACCCCAGGACCATCCGGGGTGGGGCTAATGAAAAACTGTTTTTT
>-|TRBD1|TRBJ2-7|TRBV29-1
CSAGTANYEQYF
TGCAGCGCCGGGACAGCAAACTACGAGCAGTACTTC
>-|-|TRBJ1-1|TRBV20-1
CSAVRVTEAFF
TGCAGTGCTGTGAGGGTAACTGAAGCTTTCTTT
>few|TRBD1|TRBJ1-2|TRBV4-3
CASSPGTGVVYGYTF
TGCGCCAGCAGCCCAGGGACAGGGGTGGTCTATGGCTACACCTTC
>-|-|TRBJ2-6|TRBV6-5
CASLSGSGANVLTF
TGTGCCAGTCTTTCAGGTTCTGGGGCCAACGTCCTGACTTTC
>-|-|TRBJ2-1|TRBV3-1/TRBV3-2
CASSDNSVDEQFF
TGTGCCAGCAGCGATAACTCGGTCGATGAGCAGTTCTTC
>-|-|TRBJ2-2|TRBV12-2
CASRGDINRGRTGELFF
TGTGCAAGTCGCGGTGACATTAATCGCGGGAGGACCGGGGAGCTGTTTTTT
>-|-|TRBJ1-6|TRBV28
CASSWSGGSYNSPLHF
TGTGCCAGCAGTTGGTCGGGTGGCTCCTATAATTCACCCCTCCACTTT